This TCR beta chain was captured by sequencing in a study of cytomegalovirus exposure and HLA in healthy donors. Looking at the study overall: In an earlier analysis, around 100 million unique TCR beta sequences were found from approximately 190 million T cells.

The PCR contained 60 Vbeta and 13 Jbeta primers. Here immunoSEQ multiplex PCR was the method, and the copy in TCRdb shows in-frame clones only, minus some. Among around 160,000 clones listed, around 68% were seen once. Study-level results: A later look showed TCR association rates differing by HLA locus, highest for DRB1 and lowest for HLA-C.

CDR3 length: 17 amino acids. Germline V lookup: CDR1 SGHTA, CDR2 FQGNSA. V was shortened by 5 bases and J by 0 bases, with 17 bases between the two germline ends. Regarding this clone: Its antigen remains unknown.

The chain links TRBV7-2 to TRBJ2-1; D is possibly TRBD1 or TRBD2 (7 bases each). The material sequenced was PBMCs. This TCR was recovered from a man in his forties or fifties in good health and CMV-seronegative. The CDR3 region is CASSLGRDRGSYNEQFF. In DNA form, the CDR3 reads TGTGCCAGCAGCCTAGGGAGGGACAGAGGCTCCTACAATGAGCAGTTCTTC.